This T cell receptor beta chain is drawn from a study of blood T cells in healthy people across ages. Study-wide results and caveats: Aged donors had fewer naive CD4+ cells and lower diversity than long-lived donors.

For this clonotype: Its matching antigen is unknown.

Then a second PCR, running roughly 6 to 11 cycles, was carried out with a sample-barcoded 5' primer and a J-beta primer mix. Every molecule of cDNA carried a tag from a template-switch adaptor with 12 random nucleotides. TCRdb analysed the 5' RACE reads with MiXCR anew, one entry per CDR3 protein. The sample yields around 1,900,000 distinct CDR3 sequences, roughly two fifths seen once. Trimming removed 7 bases from V and 2 bases from J, with 8 bases in between. The CDR3 is 12 amino acids. Germline CDR1 is MRHNA and CDR2 is SNTAGT. Per sample, extraction of total RNA gave at least 5.5 micrograms in every case.

This clonotype was obtained from a human donor in good health. The sample consisted of blood. V and J are TRBV6-4 and TRBJ1-2, with a possible D match to TRBD1 (6 bases). CDR3: CASKGGNYGYTF. CDR3 sequence (DNA): TGTGCCAGCAAGGGGGGCAACTATGGCTACACCTTC.